The sequence of this T cell receptor (beta chain) was determined in a study of T-cell memory formation after mild COVID-19. CDR1 MNHEY and CDR2 SVGAGI come from the germline V gene. The CDR3 runs 14 residues. The V end was cut by 6 bases, the J end by 1 base, with 12 bases between. The study, taken as a whole, reports: Largely, contracting CD4+ clones fell within CM and EM, and contracting CD8+ clones within EMRA.

A remark on this clonotype: The antigen is not known.

In TCRdb, the 5' RACE reads were re-called with MiXCR into one record per CDR3 protein. The table has 250,000 to 350,000 distinct CDR3 sequences, 15% to 20% seen once. The chain joins TRBV6-5 to TRBJ1-1; D gene ambiguous. The sequence derives from a man between 18 and 35 years old who had mild COVID-19 (a few samples of this study predate the infection). Cell type and time point are not known. Material: PBMCs or a T cell subset sorted from them (not recorded which). CDR3 DNA sequence: TGTGCCAGCAGCCCGACGCGTTGGAACACTGAAGCTTTCTTT. Protein sequence: CASSPTRWNTEAFF.